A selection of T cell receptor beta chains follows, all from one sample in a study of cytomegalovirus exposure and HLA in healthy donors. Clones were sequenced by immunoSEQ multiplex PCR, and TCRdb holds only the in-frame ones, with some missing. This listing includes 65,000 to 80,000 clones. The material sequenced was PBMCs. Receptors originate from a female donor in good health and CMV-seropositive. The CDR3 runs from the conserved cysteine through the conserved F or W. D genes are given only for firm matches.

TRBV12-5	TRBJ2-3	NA	TGTGCTAGTGGTTTGGAATTATCAGGGGATACGCAGTATTTT	CASGLELSGDTQYF
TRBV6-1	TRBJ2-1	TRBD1	TGTGCCAGCAGTGAAAACCCCGGACAGGGGGGCCATGAGCAGTTCTTC	CASSENPGQGGHEQFF
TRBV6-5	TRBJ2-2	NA	TGTGCCAGCAGTTACAAGGAGCCCGGGGAGCTGTTTTTT	CASSYKEPGELFF
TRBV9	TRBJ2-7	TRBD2	TGTGCCAGCAGCCGAGGACTAGCGGGGTACGAGCAGTACTTC	CASSRGLAGYEQYF
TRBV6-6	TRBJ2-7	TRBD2	TGTGCCAGCAGTTATGGGACTAGCGGCTACGAGCAGTACTTC	CASSYGTSGYEQYF
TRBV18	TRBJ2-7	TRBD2	TGTGCCAGCTCAAGGGGACTAGCGGGAGCCTACGAGCAGTACTTC	CASSRGLAGAYEQYF
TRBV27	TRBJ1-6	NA	TGTGCCAGCAGTTTATCGTACCGGCGGGATTCACCCCTCCACTTT	CASSLSYRRDSPLHF
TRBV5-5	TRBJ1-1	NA	TGTGCCAGCAGCCGGGACTTGGGGAACACTGAAGCTTTCTTT	CASSRDLGNTEAFF
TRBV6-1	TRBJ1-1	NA	TGTGCCAGCAGTGAACCTACAGGGTTTAATGAAGCTTTCTTT	CASSEPTGFNEAFF
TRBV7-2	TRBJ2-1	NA	TGTGCCAGCAGCTTAACTAGTTTGAATGAGCAGTTCTTC	CASSLTSLNEQFF
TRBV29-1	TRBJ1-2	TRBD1	TGCAGCGTGGACCACTACACAGGGGGGGAGGGTTACACCTTC	CSVDHYTGGEGYTF
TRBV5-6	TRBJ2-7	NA	TGTGCCAGCAGCCGGCCGGGGGCCTACGAGCAGTACTTC	CASSRPGAYEQYF
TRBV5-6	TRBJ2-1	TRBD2	TGTGCCAGCAGCTTGAGGGTTGGTAGCGGGGGAAATGAGCAGTTCTTC	CASSLRVGSGGNEQFF
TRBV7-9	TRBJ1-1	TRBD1	TGTGCCAGCAGCCAGGGGCCGGGACAGGGTCACACTGAAGCTTTCTTT	CASSQGPGQGHTEAFF
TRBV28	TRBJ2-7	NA	TGTGCCAGCACTCCCCCTTCCTACGACAGGGGAGGGGCGGGGGAGCAGTACTTC	CASTPPSYDRGGAGEQYF
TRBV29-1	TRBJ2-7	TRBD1	TGCAGCGTTGAAGGGACAGGGGCCTACGAGCAGTACTTC	CSVEGTGAYEQYF
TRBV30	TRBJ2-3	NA	TGTGCCTGGAAGGTGACTAGCACAGATACGCAGTATTTT	CAWKVTSTDTQYF
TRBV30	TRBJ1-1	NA	TGTGCCTGGAGTGCCAGTCGGGGGGGTAGGACTGAAGCTTTCTTT	CAWSASRGGRTEAFF
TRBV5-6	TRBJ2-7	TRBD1	TGTGCCAGCAGCTTGTCGCGGACAGGACTCTACGAGCAGTACTTC	CASSLSRTGLYEQYF
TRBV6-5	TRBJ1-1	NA	TGTGCCAGCAGTTACTATTCGGGGACTGAGGCTTTCTTT	CASSYYSGTEAFF
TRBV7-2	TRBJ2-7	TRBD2	TGTGCCAGCAGCTTAAGCGGGAGGCCCGAGCAGTACTTC	CASSLSGRPEQYF
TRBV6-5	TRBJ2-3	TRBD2	TGTGCCAGCAGTTACTCGACTAGCGGGGACACAGATACGCAGTATTTT	CASSYSTSGDTDTQYF
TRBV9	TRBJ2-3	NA	TGTGCCAGCAGCGTGTCCCTCACAGATACGCAGTATTTT	CASSVSLTDTQYF
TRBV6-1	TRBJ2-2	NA	TGTGCCAGCACAGGGGCGAACACCGGGGAGCTGTTTTTT	CASTGANTGELFF
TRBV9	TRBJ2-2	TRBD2	TGTGCCAGCAGCCATTCTAGCGGGGCCGAACGTGGGGAGCTGTTTTTT	CASSHSSGAERGELFF
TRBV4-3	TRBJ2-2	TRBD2	TGCGCCAGCAGCCAAGAAGGGACTAGCGTCGGGGAGCTGTTTTTT	CASSQEGTSVGELFF
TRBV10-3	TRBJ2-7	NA	TGTGCCATCAGTGCCGGGCGGGCCTACGAGCAGTACTTC	CAISAGRAYEQYF
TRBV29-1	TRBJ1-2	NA	TGCAGCGTTGAACCGGTGAACTATGGCTACACCTTC	CSVEPVNYGYTF
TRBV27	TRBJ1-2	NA	TGTGCCAGCAGTGATCGGCGGGGGGGCTATGGCTACACCTTC	CASSDRRGGYGYTF
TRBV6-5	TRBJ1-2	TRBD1	TGTGCCACCGGACACAGGGGGCGAGGTGATGGCTACACCTTC	CATGHRGRGDGYTF
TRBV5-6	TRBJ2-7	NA	TGTGCCAGCAGCTTGGCCGGGTACGCAGTTTACGAGCAGTACTTC	CASSLAGYAVYEQYF